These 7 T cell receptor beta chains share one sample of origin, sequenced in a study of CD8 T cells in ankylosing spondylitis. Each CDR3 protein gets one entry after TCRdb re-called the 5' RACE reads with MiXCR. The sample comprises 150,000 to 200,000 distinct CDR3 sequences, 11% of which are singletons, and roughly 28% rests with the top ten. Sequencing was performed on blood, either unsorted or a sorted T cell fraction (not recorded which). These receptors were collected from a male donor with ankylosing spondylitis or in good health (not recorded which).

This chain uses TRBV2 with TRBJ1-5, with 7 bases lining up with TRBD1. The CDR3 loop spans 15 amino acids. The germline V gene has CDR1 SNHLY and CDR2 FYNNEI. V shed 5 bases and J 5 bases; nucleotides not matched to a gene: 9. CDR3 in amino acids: CASSLQGGPDQPQHF. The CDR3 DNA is TGTGCCAGCAGTCTTCAGGGGGGGCCGGATCAGCCCCAGCATTTT.

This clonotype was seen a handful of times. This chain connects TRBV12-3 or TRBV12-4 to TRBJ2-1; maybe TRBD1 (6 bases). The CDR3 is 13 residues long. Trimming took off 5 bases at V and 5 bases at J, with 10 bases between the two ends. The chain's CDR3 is CASSQGTNNEQFF. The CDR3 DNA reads TGTGCCAGCAGTCAGGGGACGAACAATGAGCAGTTCTTC.

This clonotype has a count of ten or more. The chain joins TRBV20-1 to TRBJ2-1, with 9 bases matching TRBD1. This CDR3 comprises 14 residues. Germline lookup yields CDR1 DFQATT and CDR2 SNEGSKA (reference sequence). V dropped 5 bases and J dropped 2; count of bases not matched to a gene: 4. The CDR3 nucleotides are TGCAGTGCTGCCGGGACAGGGCCCTACAATGAGCAGTTCTTC. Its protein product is CSAAGTGPYNEQFF.

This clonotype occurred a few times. CDR3 DNA sequence: TGTGCCGTCCTTCCAAGGCCCAATGAGCAGTTCTTC. Its protein is CAVLPRPNEQFF. V and J are TRBV7-9 and TRBJ2-1; D gene ambiguous. This CDR3 is 12 amino acids long. V gave up 11 bases and J gave up 6 bases, with 14 bases separating them. Germline values: CDR1 SEHNR, CDR2 FQNEAQ (reference sequence).

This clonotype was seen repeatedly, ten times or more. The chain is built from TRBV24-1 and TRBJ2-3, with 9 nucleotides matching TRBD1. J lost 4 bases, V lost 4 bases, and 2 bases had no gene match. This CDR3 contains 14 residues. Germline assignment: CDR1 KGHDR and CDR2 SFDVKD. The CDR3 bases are TGTGCCACCAGTGACGGACAGGGGCCAGATACGCAGTATTTT. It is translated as CATSDGQGPDTQYF.

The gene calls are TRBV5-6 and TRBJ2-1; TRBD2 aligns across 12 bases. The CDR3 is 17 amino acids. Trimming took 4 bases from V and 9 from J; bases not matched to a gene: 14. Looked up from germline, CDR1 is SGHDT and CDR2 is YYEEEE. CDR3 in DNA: TGTGCCAGCAGCCGACTACGGACTAGCGGGACTGGCTTTGAGCAGTTCTTC. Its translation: CASSRLRTSGTGFEQFF.

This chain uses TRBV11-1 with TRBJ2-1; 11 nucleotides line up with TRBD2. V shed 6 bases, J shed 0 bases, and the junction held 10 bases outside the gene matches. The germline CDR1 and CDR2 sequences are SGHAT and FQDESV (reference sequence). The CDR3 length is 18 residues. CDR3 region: CASRPLAGVSSSYNEQFF. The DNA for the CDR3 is TGTGCCAGCAGGCCACTAGCGGGGGTATCGAGCTCCTACAATGAGCAGTTCTTC.